One sample yielded the 2 T cell receptor beta chains listed below, sequenced in a study of cytomegalovirus exposure and HLA in healthy donors. Primers: 60 Vbeta forward and 13 Jbeta reverse. This table comes from immunoSEQ multiplex PCR, and its TCRdb copy is limited to in-frame clones, with some not included. The sample includes roughly 180,000 clones, roughly 74% seen only once; the top ten take approximately 5.4%. The sequencing sample was made of PBMCs. Every receptor here comes from a woman in her thirties in good health and CMV-seropositive.

The CDR3: CASSYGQGNTEAFF. As DNA, the CDR3 is TGTGCCAGCAGTTATGGACAGGGGAACACTGAAGCTTTCTTT. The rearrangement links TRBV27 to TRBJ1-1; 8 positions match TRBD1. J lost 1 base, V lost 4 bases, and 2 bases had no gene match. CDR1 and CDR2 from the germline V gene are MNHEY and SMNVEV (reference sequence). The CDR3 sequence is 14 residues long.

The genes are TRBV6-6 and TRBJ2-7; D is uncertain. The CDR3 totals 14 residues. The V end lost 6 bases, the J end lost 1 base, and 13 bases lay between the germline ends. Germline assignment: CDR1 MNHNY and CDR2 SVGAGI (reference sequence). This chain's CDR3 is CASSYVAASYEQYF. The CDR3 coding sequence is TGTGCCAGCAGCTACGTGGCAGCGTCCTACGAGCAGTACTTC.